This entry concerns a single T cell receptor (beta chain). Assay: immunoSEQ multiplex PCR; the TCRdb copy retains only in-frame clones and omits some. Seen here are around 100,000 clones, around 93% observed once, and the top ten hold approximately 1%. The sample is drawn from a study of T cell changes during pregnancy in multiple sclerosis. Per the germline V gene, CDR1 is GTSNPN and CDR2 is SVGIG (reference sequence). V was pared by 0 bases and J by 3 bases, with 6 bases between. The CDR3 is 13 amino acids. The source material was peripheral blood, sampled before pregnancy. This clonotype originated in a female donor with multiple sclerosis, enrolled in a pregnancy study. The rearrangement uses TRBV30 and TRBJ1-5; weak D call: TRBD1 (5 bases). The CDR3 bases are TGTGCCTGGAGTGTAGGGGTCAATCAGCCCCAGCATTTT. Encoded protein: CAWSVGVNQPQHF.